The text below deals with one T cell receptor beta chain. The CDR3 totals 14 residues. V shed 0 bases and J shed 2 bases, with 6 bases lying between them. Germline V gene data show CDR1 as LNHNV and CDR2 as YYDKDF (reference sequence). The record originates from a study of follicular helper T cells after annual influenza vaccination. Measured with immunoSEQ multiplex PCR; TCRdb has only the in-frame clones, and not every one. The sample lists 9,000 to 13,000 clones, 81% occurring once. The time point is: 2014-2015 season, pre-vaccination. The sequencing used CXCR5- memory CD4+ T cells sorted from blood, collected on the day of influenza vaccination. The J gene is TRBJ2-3, the V gene TRBV15; D call uncertain. This receptor was taken from an adult who received the influenza vaccine. In DNA form, the CDR3 reads TGTGCCACCAGCAGAGATCCTCCCACAGATACGCAGTATTTT. Its protein is CATSRDPPTDTQYF.